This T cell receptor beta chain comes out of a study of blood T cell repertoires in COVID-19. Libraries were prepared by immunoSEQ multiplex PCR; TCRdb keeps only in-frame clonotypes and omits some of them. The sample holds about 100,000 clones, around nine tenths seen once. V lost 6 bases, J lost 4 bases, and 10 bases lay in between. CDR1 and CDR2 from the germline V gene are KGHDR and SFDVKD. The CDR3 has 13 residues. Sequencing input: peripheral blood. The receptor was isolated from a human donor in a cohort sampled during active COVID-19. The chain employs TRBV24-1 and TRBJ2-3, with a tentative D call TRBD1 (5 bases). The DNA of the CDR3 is TGTGCCACCAGTCAGGGAATGTCAGATACGCAGTATTTT. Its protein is CATSQGMSDTQYF.